Below, 23 T cell receptor beta chains from the same sample are listed, as sequenced in a study of Ad26.COV2.S vaccination and SARS-CoV-2 variants. Method: immunoSEQ multiplex PCR; TCRdb's copy keeps in-frame clones and lacks some. The table includes roughly 420,000 clones, roughly 89% detected once. Described treatment: about 20 received Ad26.COV2.S at low or high dose, single or two shots; about 5 received placebo; per-sample allocation not given. Collection of the samples took place on day 63 after the first injection of vaccine or placebo. This specimen was peripheral blood, taken in a trial of Ad26.COV2.S vaccine versus placebo. The receptors here all came from a person between 18 and 59 years old who received the Ad26.COV2.S COVID-19 vaccine or a placebo.

The CDR3 region has the DNA TGTGCCAGCAGTTACAGGAATTCACCCCTCCACTTT. Translated, it gives CASSYRNSPLHF. The V and J genes are TRBV6-5 and TRBJ1-6, with D uncertain. This CDR3 spans 12 amino acids. The ends were cut back, 2 bases at V and 7 bases at J, with 3 bases in the middle. Germline values: CDR1 MNHEY, CDR2 SVGAGI.

In its sample, this clone was seen once. The chain employs TRBV7-2 and TRBJ1-5; no clear D gene. The CDR3 has 13 residues. Trimming removed 1 base at V and 3 bases at J, with 4 bases between. Germline CDR1 is SGHTA and CDR2 is FQGNSA. The CDR3 here is CASSLGANQPQHF. In DNA, the CDR3 is TGTGCCAGCAGCTTAGGAGCCAATCAGCCCCAGCATTTT.

V and J are TRBV19 and TRBJ1-2, with TRBD1 as a possible D gene (6 bases). CDR1 and CDR2 (germline): LNHDA, SQIVND (reference sequence). V was clipped by 6 bases and J by 2 bases, with 7 bases between them. This CDR3 spans 12 amino acids. Here the CDR3 DNA reads TGTGCCAGTAGAGACAGGAACTATGGCTACACCTTC. It encodes CASRDRNYGYTF.

The J gene is TRBJ2-3, the V gene TRBV7-9, with 9 bases lining up with TRBD1. V shed 5 bases, J shed 8 bases, and the junction held 11 bases outside the gene matches. CDR1 SEHNR and CDR2 FQNEAQ come from the germline V gene (reference sequence). There are 15 residues in the CDR3. For the CDR3, the DNA is TGTGCCAGCAGCCAAAGGCGGACAGGGGTCCCTACGCAGTATTTT. This translates into CASSQRRTGVPTQYF.

This chain joins TRBV4-2 and TRBJ2-6; D uncertain. In germline, CDR1 is LGHNA, CDR2 YNFKEQ. V lost 4 bases, J lost 1 base, and 14 bases lay in between. CDR3 length: 17 residues. DNA for the CDR3: TGTGCCAGCAGCCCTTCAGGATGGGTTTCTGGGGCCAACGTCCTGACTTTC. Its protein product is CASSPSGWVSGANVLTF.

This clone showed up just once. This rearrangement joins TRBV3-1 (or the pseudogene TRBV3-2) to TRBJ2-1; D gene uncertain. The germline CDR1 and CDR2 sequences are LGHDT and YNNKEL (reference sequence). The CDR3 extends over 14 amino acids. V gave up 3 bases and J gave up 3 bases, with 9 bases separating them. CDR3 nucleotides: TGTGCCAGCAGCCATTTAGAAGGCTACAATGAGCAGTTCTTC. This encodes CASSHLEGYNEQFF.

J is TRBJ2-1 and V is TRBV2; TRBD2 agrees at 10 bases. J lost 7 bases, V lost 6 bases, and 9 bases had no gene match. Germline V CDR1 and CDR2: SNHLY, FYNNEI. This CDR3 is built from 15 residues. Here the CDR3 reads CASRDPGLALNEQFF. Written as DNA, the CDR3 is TGTGCCAGCAGGGACCCGGGACTAGCGTTGAATGAGCAGTTCTTC.

This chain joins TRBV13 and TRBJ2-5; D unclear. Germline V gene data show CDR1 as PRHDT and CDR2 as FYEKMQ (reference sequence). Between the trimmed V and J ends, which lost 5 bases and 2 bases, there was a span of 15 bases. The CDR3 has 15 residues. CDR3 residues: CASSPSDGRQETQYF. The CDR3 nucleotides read TGTGCCAGCAGCCCGTCAGACGGTCGACAAGAGACCCAGTACTTC.

This clone has more than one count but fewer than ten. The chain has TRBV10-1 and TRBJ2-7; 7 nucleotides align to TRBD1. The junction had 2 bases not matched to a gene; V was cut back by 2 bases and J by 1 base. The CDR3 has 14 amino acids. The V gene's germline CDR1 is WNHNN and CDR2 SYGVQD (reference sequence). The CDR3 DNA reads TGCGCCAGCAGTGAGGGACAGGAATCCTACGAGCAGTACTTC. Amino acids: CASSEGQESYEQYF.

This clone was counted between two and nine times. The V call is TRBV5-1, the J call TRBJ1-2; 7 bases fit TRBD1. The J segment lost 8 bases and the V segment lost 3 bases, leaving 10 bases of the junction unmatched. This CDR3 spans 14 amino acids. CDR1 and CDR2 from the germline V gene are SGHRS and YFSETQ. This chain's CDR3 is CASSSPTGSEGYTF. CDR3 sequence (DNA): TGCGCCAGCAGCTCGCCGACAGGGTCAGAAGGCTACACCTTC.

V usage is TRBV10-3 and J usage is TRBJ1-6; 9 nucleotides match TRBD1. CDR1 is ENHRY, CDR2 SYGVKD, per germline. This CDR3 has 13 amino acids. Trimming at V came to 6 bases and at J to 12 bases, leaving 6 bases not matched to a gene. CDR3 sequence: CAIRGQGKGPLHF. CDR3 sequence (DNA): TGTGCCATCAGGGGACAGGGTAAGGGACCCCTCCACTTT.

This clone was seen only once. The chain joins TRBV28 to TRBJ1-1; D is ambiguous. CDR3 length: 15 residues. Germline values: CDR1 MDHEN, CDR2 SYDVKM. V was pared by 8 bases and J by 3 bases, with 19 bases between. DNA of the CDR3: TGTGCCAGCCAAAATCCAGGAAATGGGGACACTGAAGCTTTCTTT. Translating gives CASQNPGNGDTEAFF.

This clone occurred once. This chain uses TRBV18 with TRBJ1-1, with a possible D match to TRBD1 (6 bases). Trimming took off 5 bases at V and 3 bases at J, with 13 bases between the two ends. Per the germline V gene, CDR1 is KGHSH and CDR2 is LQKENI. CDR3 length equals 14 residues. The CDR3 region has the DNA TGTGCCAGCTCATCAACAGGGTTGTACACTGAAGCTTTCTTT. It codes for CASSSTGLYTEAFF.

V is TRBV7-2 and J is TRBJ2-3, with D unresolved. The ends were cut back, 0 bases at V and 3 bases at J, with 10 bases in the middle. Germline V CDR1 and CDR2: SGHTA, FQGNSA. The CDR3 is made up of 15 amino acids. CDR3 residues: CASSLAGVATDTQYF. The CDR3 DNA reads TGTGCCAGCAGCTTAGCCGGAGTAGCAACAGATACGCAGTATTTT. Based on the CDR3 plus reference TRBV7-2 and TRBJ2-3, the full variable domain is GAGVSQSPSNKVTEKGKDVELRCDPISGHTALYWYRQSLGQGLEFLIYFQGNSAPDKSGLPSDRFSAERTGGSVSTLTIQRTQQEDSAVYLCASSLAGVATDTQYFGPGTRLTVL.

This sequence joins TRBV5-1 and TRBJ1-1, with 8 positions matching TRBD1. Germline CDR1 reads SGHRS; CDR2 reads YFSETQ. V shed 3 bases, J shed 4 bases, and the junction held 11 bases outside the gene matches. The CDR3 consists of 16 residues. The CDR3 reads CASSSPQGALTTEAFF. The CDR3 bases are TGCGCCAGCAGCTCTCCCCAGGGGGCACTGACCACTGAAGCTTTCTTT.

This clone appeared once. The chain uses TRBV7-9 and TRBJ1-2, with unresolved D. The CDR3 totals 14 residues. CDR1 and CDR2 from the germline V gene are SEHNR and FQNEAQ (reference sequence). The germline V and J ends were trimmed by 1 base and 2 bases, with 8 bases remaining between them. The CDR3 is CASSLGDRNYGYTF. For the CDR3, the DNA is TGTGCCAGCAGCTTAGGTGATCGCAACTATGGCTACACCTTC.

The rearrangement joins TRBV28 to TRBJ1-5; D gene uncertain. Trimming took 4 bases from V and 2 from J, leaving 18 bases between them. The CDR3 consists of 17 residues. CDR1 is MDHEN and CDR2 is SYDVKM in the germline V gene. The CDR3 DNA reads TGTGCCAGCAGTTCCTACGAAGGGATGAGTGGCAATCAGCCCCAGCATTTT. Amino acids: CASSSYEGMSGNQPQHF. The full variable domain, in which reference TRBV28 and TRBJ1-5 provide the parts outside the CDR3, is DVKVTQSSRYLVKRTGEKVFLECVQDMDHENMFWYRQDPGLGLRLIYFSYDVKMKEKGDIPEGYSVSREKKERFSLILESASTNQTSMYLCASSSYEGMSGNQPQHFGDGTRLSIL.

The V and J genes are TRBV9 and TRBJ1-2; 7 nucleotides agree with TRBD1. From germline, CDR1 is SGDLS and CDR2 YYNGEE. The CDR3 consists of 15 residues. After removal of 0 bases from V and 5 bases from J, the junction contained 7 bases not matched to a gene. CDR3 in DNA: TGTGCCAGCAGCGTAGGGGGACAGCTTTCTTATGGCTACACCTTC. It codes for CASSVGGQLSYGYTF.

This clone was seen a handful of times. The chain recombines TRBV5-1 with TRBJ2-3, with a weak D call TRBD2 (5 bases). Germline CDR1 SGHRS, CDR2 YFSETQ. The CDR3 loop spans 13 amino acids. The ends were cut back, 2 bases at V and 5 bases at J, with 9 bases in the middle. CDR3 loop: CASSFKGEDTQYF. CDR3 in DNA: TGCGCCAGCAGCTTCAAGGGAGAAGATACGCAGTATTTT. Full variable domain (remainder filled in from reference TRBV5-1 and TRBJ2-3): KAGVTQTPRYLIKTRGQQVTLSCSPISGHRSVSWYQQTPGQGLQFLFEYFSETQRNKGNFPGRFSGRQFSNSRSEMNVSTLELGDSALYLCASSFKGEDTQYFGPGTRLTVL.

The J gene is TRBJ2-1, the V gene TRBV5-4; D is perhaps TRBD2 (6 bases). The CDR3 covers 16 residues. CDR1 and CDR2 (germline): SGHNT, YYREEE (reference sequence). V lost 0 bases and J 7 bases, leaving 17 bases between the germline ends. This CDR3 is CASSLGSGEINNEQFF. CDR3 in DNA: TGTGCCAGCAGCTTGGGGTCGGGAGAGATAAATAATGAGCAGTTCTTC.

The chain employs TRBV7-3 and TRBJ2-1; TRBD2 agrees at 9 bases. The CDR3 consists of 15 residues. The ends lost 5 bases at V and 9 bases at J; junction bases unmatched: 11. The germline CDR1 and CDR2 sequences are SGHTA and FQGTGA. The CDR3 coding sequence is TGTGCCAGCAGCCCCTCTTTAGCGGGAGAGGGTGAGCAGTTCTTC. Residues: CASSPSLAGEGEQFF.

J is TRBJ1-3 and V is TRBV18; the D gene is possibly TRBD1 (5 bases). Germline CDR1 reads KGHSH; CDR2 reads LQKENI. V was cut by 5 bases and J by 0 bases, with 14 bases left in between. The CDR3 extends over 16 amino acids. The CDR3 region is CASSFGATSSGNTIYF. The CDR3 nucleotides are TGTGCCAGCTCATTCGGGGCGACTAGCTCTGGAAACACCATATATTTT.

This clone has a single count. The rearrangement links TRBV5-4 to TRBJ2-5; TRBD1 matches at 7 bases. The CDR3 consists of 14 residues. J was trimmed by 5 bases and V by 4 bases; bases with no gene match: 8. Germline V gene sequence: CDR1 SGHNT, CDR2 YYREEE (reference sequence). CDR3 sequence (DNA): TGTGCCAGCAGCGCACGACAGGGTCGGGAGACCCAGTACTTC. Amino acid sequence: CASSARQGRETQYF.